This T cell receptor (beta chain) originates from a study of T cells in Graves' hyperthyroidism and ophthalmopathy. Notes on the study in general: Patients with ophthalmopathy were separated from those with stable hyperthyroidism by a 13 V-J model. Among clonotypes expanded in thyroid above 0.001, most were also found in blood. Ophthalmopathy was predicted by the model a median of approximately six months ahead of onset.

Exclusion followed for patients with uncontrolled infection, other autoimmune disease, pregnancy or lactation. As concerns this clonotype: The antigen is unknown.

V was pared by 5 bases and J by 5 bases, with 8 bases of the junction left unmatched. The CDR3 is made up of 14 amino acids. Looked up from germline, CDR1 is SEHNR and CDR2 is FQNEAQ (reference sequence). The CDR3 regions of TCR beta were amplified from RNA transcripts. TCR CDR3 regions were first amplified by RT-PCR with HTBI primers. One entry per CDR3 protein results from TCRdb running MiXCR on the multiplex PCR reads. Of approximately 640,000 distinct CDR3 sequences detected, about 45% appear once; the ten largest clones hold 7% to 7.5%. The chain combines TRBV7-9 with TRBJ1-2; the match to TRBD1 covers 7 bases. The clonotype originates from an adult man with Graves' disease, either hyperthyroidism or ophthalmopathy (not recorded which). Sequenced input: peripheral blood or thyroid tissue (not recorded which). The CDR3 DNA sequence: TGTGCCAGCAGCAACCACAGGGGTGATTATGGCTACACCTTC. Amino acid sequence: CASSNHRGDYGYTF.